Following are 9 T cell receptor beta chains from one sample sequenced in a study of neurological immune-mediated disorders. Sample time point: longitudinal time-point 3. TCRdb analysed the 5' RACE reads with MiXCR anew, one entry per CDR3 protein. This sample has approximately 89,000 distinct CDR3 sequences; under 4.5% occur once, and the top ten carry 5.7%. Sequenced input: PBMCs. The receptors stem from a woman aged 55-70 years with multiple sclerosis.

Many counts were recorded for this clonotype. The chain recombines TRBV11-2 with TRBJ1-1; D gene unclear. V was pared by 1 base and J by 2 bases, with 11 bases between. This CDR3 contains 15 residues. Looked up from germline, CDR1 is SGHAT and CDR2 is FQNNGV. The CDR3 reads CASSLGGTPNTEAFF. CDR3 nucleotide sequence: TGTGCCAGCAGCTTAGGTGGCACACCCAACACTGAAGCTTTCTTT.

There are many counts of this clonotype. The chain couples TRBV20-1 to TRBJ1-5; TRBD1 might be the D (6 bases). The V end was cut by 5 bases, the J end by 1 base, with 12 bases between. The CDR3 is 14 residues long. Germline V lookup: CDR1 DFQATT, CDR2 SNEGSKA (reference sequence). CDR3 sequence: CSAWTEISNQPQHF. For the CDR3, the DNA is TGCAGTGCTTGGACAGAAATAAGCAATCAGCCCCAGCATTTT.

Ten or more counts support this clonotype. The J gene is TRBJ2-5, the V gene TRBV3-1, with TRBD1 matching over 9 bases. Germline values: CDR1 LGHDT, CDR2 YNNKEL (reference sequence). The junction had 2 bases not matched to a gene; V was cut back by 1 base and J by 5 bases. This CDR3 has 14 amino acids. The CDR3 here is CASSQVGTGETQYF. CDR3 in DNA: TGTGCCAGCAGCCAAGTCGGGACAGGGGAGACCCAGTACTTC.

At least ten counts were recorded for this clonotype. The chain has TRBV7-2 and TRBJ1-6; D gene unclear. The CDR3 loop spans 15 amino acids. V was clipped by 5 bases and J by 0 bases, with 8 bases between them. Per the germline V gene, CDR1 is SGHTA and CDR2 is FQGNSA. The CDR3 region is CASSRLSSYNSPLHF. CDR3 sequence (DNA): TGTGCCAGCAGCAGACTGAGCTCCTATAATTCACCCCTCCACTTT.

In its sample, this clonotype was seen many times. The chain carries TRBV6-5 and TRBJ2-2; D uncertain. Germline V lookup: CDR1 MNHEY, CDR2 SVGAGI. V was pared by 1 base and J by 0 bases, with 6 bases between. This CDR3 has 15 amino acids. The CDR3 bases are TGTGCCAGCAGTTACTGGCAGACGAACACCGGGGAGCTGTTTTTT. Translation: CASSYWQTNTGELFF.

This clonotype occurred many times. The chain has TRBV5-1 and TRBJ2-3, with 7 positions matching TRBD2. The CDR3 sequence is 16 residues long. CDR1 and CDR2 from the germline V gene are SGHRS and YFSETQ. After removal of 2 bases from V and 0 bases from J, the junction contained 6 bases not matched to a gene. CDR3 DNA sequence: TGCGCCAGCAGCTTACCTAGCGGTACTAGCACAGATACGCAGTATTTT. This translates into CASSLPSGTSTDTQYF.

This clonotype was recorded many times. The chain combines TRBV5-1 with TRBJ2-1, with a possible D match to TRBD1 (6 bases). Deletions cut 0 bases from V and 9 bases from J, with 16 bases between. Germline V lookup: CDR1 SGHRS, CDR2 YFSETQ. This CDR3 has 15 residues. CDR3: CASSLEPGQRGEQFF. CDR3 in DNA: TGCGCCAGCAGCTTGGAGCCGGGACAAAGGGGTGAGCAGTTCTTC.

Concerning this clonotype itself: A much larger clone sits a single nucleotide away, making a read error possible. In nucleotides, the CDR3 is TGTGCCAGCAGTTACGGGGGTATTACTGAATCTTTCTTT. Translation gives CASSYGGITESFF. The chain employs TRBV6-5 and TRBJ1-1; maybe TRBD1 (5 bases). Germline values: CDR1 MNHEY, CDR2 SVGAGI. This CDR3 is 13 amino acids long.

This clonotype was recorded many times. The chain uses TRBV20-1 and TRBJ1-2; 7 bases map to TRBD1. The CDR3 sequence is 14 residues long. Unmatched junction bases numbered 9, after V lost 3 bases and J lost 5 bases. Per the germline V gene, CDR1 is DFQATT and CDR2 is SNEGSKA (reference sequence). The CDR3 region has the DNA TGCAGTGCTAGCACACAGGGGTCGGGATATGGCTACACCTTC. Protein product: CSASTQGSGYGYTF.